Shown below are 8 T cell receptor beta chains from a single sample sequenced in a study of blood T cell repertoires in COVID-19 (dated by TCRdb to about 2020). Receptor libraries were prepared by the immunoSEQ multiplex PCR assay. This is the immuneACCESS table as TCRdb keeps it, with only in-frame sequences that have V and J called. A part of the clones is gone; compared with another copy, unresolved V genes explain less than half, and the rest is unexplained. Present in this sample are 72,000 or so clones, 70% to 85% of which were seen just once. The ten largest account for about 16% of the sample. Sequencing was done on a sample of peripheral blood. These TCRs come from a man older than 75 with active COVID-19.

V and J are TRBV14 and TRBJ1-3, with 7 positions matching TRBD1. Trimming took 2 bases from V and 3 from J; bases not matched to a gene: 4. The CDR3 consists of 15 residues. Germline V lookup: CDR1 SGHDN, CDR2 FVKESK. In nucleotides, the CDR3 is TGTGCCAGCAGCCAACAGGGGGGACTTGGAAACACCATATATTTT. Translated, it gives CASSQQGGLGNTIYF.

The CDR3, as DNA: TGTGCCAGCAGGTGGGACAGACAGAACACTGAAGCTTTCTTT. Translating gives CASRWDRQNTEAFF. The genes are TRBV6-5 and TRBJ1-1; 7 nucleotides line up with TRBD1. The CDR3 runs to 14 residues. Germline V gene lookup returns CDR1 MNHEY and CDR2 SVGAGI. The V segment lost 6 bases and the J segment 1 base; nucleotides outside the gene matches: 5.

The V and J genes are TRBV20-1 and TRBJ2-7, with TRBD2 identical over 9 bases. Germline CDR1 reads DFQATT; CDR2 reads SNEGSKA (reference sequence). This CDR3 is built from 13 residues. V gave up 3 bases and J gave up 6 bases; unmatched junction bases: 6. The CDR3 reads CSASTSGRSEQYF. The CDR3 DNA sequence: TGCAGTGCTAGTACCAGCGGGAGGTCCGAGCAGTACTTC.

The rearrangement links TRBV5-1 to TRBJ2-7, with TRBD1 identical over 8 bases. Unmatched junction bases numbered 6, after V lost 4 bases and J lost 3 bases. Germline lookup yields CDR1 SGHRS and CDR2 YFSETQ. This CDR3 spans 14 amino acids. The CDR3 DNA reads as TGCGCCAGCAGCCCAACAGGGGGAGTCTACGAGCAGTACTTC. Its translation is CASSPTGGVYEQYF.

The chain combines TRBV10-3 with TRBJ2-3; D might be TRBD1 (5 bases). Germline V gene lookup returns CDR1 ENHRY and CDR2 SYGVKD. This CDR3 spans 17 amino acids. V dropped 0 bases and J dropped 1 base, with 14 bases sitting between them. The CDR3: CAISESAWGAGTDTQYF. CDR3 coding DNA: TGTGCCATCAGTGAGTCGGCGTGGGGCGCTGGCACAGATACGCAGTATTTT.

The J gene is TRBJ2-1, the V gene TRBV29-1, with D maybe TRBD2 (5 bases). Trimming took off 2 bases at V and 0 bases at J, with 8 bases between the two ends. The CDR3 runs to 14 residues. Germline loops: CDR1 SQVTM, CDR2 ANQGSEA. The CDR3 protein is CSVERDSSYNEQFF. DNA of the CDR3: TGCAGCGTTGAACGGGATAGCTCCTACAATGAGCAGTTCTTC.

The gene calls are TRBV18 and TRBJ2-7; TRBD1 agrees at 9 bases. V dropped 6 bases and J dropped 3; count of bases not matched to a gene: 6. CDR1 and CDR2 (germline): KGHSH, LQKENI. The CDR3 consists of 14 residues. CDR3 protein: CASSPGTGNYEQYF. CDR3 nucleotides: TGTGCCAGCTCCCCCGGGACAGGGAACTACGAGCAGTACTTC.

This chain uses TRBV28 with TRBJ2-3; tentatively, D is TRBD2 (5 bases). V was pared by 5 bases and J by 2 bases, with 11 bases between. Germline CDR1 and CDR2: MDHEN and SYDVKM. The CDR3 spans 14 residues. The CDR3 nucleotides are TGTGCCAGCAGTCCTGGAGGAACCACAGATACGCAGTATTTT. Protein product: CASSPGGTTDTQYF.